These T cell receptor beta chains were read from a single sample in a study of blood T cell repertoires in COVID-19. The data were produced by immunoSEQ multiplex PCR, yet TCRdb's version contains in-frame clones alone and is incomplete. This table holds approximately 160,000 clones, about 80% found once. The sequenced sample consisted of peripheral blood. These receptors came from a man between 60 and 70 years old with acute or convalescent COVID-19. Both conserved end residues are part of each CDR3.

j_gene: TRBJ2-3
v_gene: TRBV7-3
CDR3aa: CASSKTSGGIDTQYF

j_gene: TRBJ1-2
v_gene: TRBV19
CDR3aa: CASSIGRGDGDGYTF

j_gene: TRBJ1-6
v_gene: TRBV9
CDR3aa: CASSVAPSSYNSPLHF

j_gene: TRBJ1-1
v_gene: TRBV25-1
CDR3aa: CASSDRGTEAFF

j_gene: TRBJ1-5
v_gene: TRBV6-5
CDR3aa: CASSPGTGVQPQHF

j_gene: TRBJ2-1
v_gene: TRBV5-4
CDR3aa: CASSLMTGYNEQFF

j_gene: TRBJ1-6
v_gene: TRBV5-1
CDR3aa: CASSLEGANSPLHF

j_gene: TRBJ1-2
v_gene: TRBV6-1
CDR3aa: CASSEYEGAGYGYTF

j_gene: TRBJ2-6
v_gene: TRBV27
CDR3aa: CASSPRYSGANVLTF

j_gene: TRBJ2-2
v_gene: TRBV7-3
CDR3aa: CASSLGAGELFF

j_gene: TRBJ2-5
v_gene: TRBV28
CDR3aa: CASSPHRGGETQYF

j_gene: TRBJ1-3
v_gene: TRBV12-3/TRBV12-4
CDR3aa: CASSGSGNTIYF

j_gene: TRBJ2-1
v_gene: TRBV6-4
CDR3aa: CASSEQGNEQFF

j_gene: TRBJ1-2
v_gene: TRBV5-6
CDR3aa: CASSLVRGGYTF

j_gene: TRBJ1-2
v_gene: TRBV4-1
CDR3aa: CASSQDSRVYGYTF

j_gene: TRBJ2-7
v_gene: TRBV6-2/TRBV6-3
CDR3aa: CASTPLRLAGTYEQYF

j_gene: TRBJ2-3
v_gene: TRBV15
CDR3aa: CATSRDEGSDTQYF

j_gene: TRBJ2-4
v_gene: TRBV4-1
CDR3aa: CASSQGPGLEFSNIQYF

j_gene: TRBJ1-3
v_gene: TRBV11-2
CDR3aa: CASSAKGWDTEHENTIYF

j_gene: TRBJ1-6
v_gene: TRBV7-2
CDR3aa: CASSYRGLNSPLHF

j_gene: TRBJ1-1
v_gene: TRBV10-2
CDR3aa: CASSDTGEAFF

j_gene: TRBJ1-2
v_gene: TRBV3-1/TRBV3-2
CDR3aa: CASSQGRNYGYTF

j_gene: TRBJ1-3
v_gene: TRBV6-2/TRBV6-3
CDR3aa: CASSYSSHSYSGNTIYF

j_gene: TRBJ2-2
v_gene: TRBV9
CDR3aa: CASSPQAGTGRTGELFF